The 24 T cell receptor beta chains presented below share a single source sample, sequenced in a study of CD8 T cells in ankylosing spondylitis. A single record per CDR3 protein comes from TCRdb applying MiXCR to the 5' RACE reads. The table shows 150,000 to 200,000 distinct CDR3 sequences, with around 13% occurring only once. Sequenced input: blood, either unsorted or a sorted T cell fraction (not recorded which). The receptors derive from a female donor with ankylosing spondylitis or in good health (not recorded which).

This clonotype has ten or more counts. The CDR3 DNA is TGTGCCAGCACTCTAGGGGGGGTCGCGGAAGCTTTCTTT. It codes for CASTLGGVAEAFF. This chain links TRBV7-2 with TRBJ1-1, with D possibly being TRBD1 (6 bases). The V end was cut by 7 bases, the J end by 8 bases, with 17 bases between. The germline V gene encodes CDR1 SGHTA and CDR2 FQGNSA. The CDR3 contains 13 residues.

This clonotype was detected ten times or more. This chain joins TRBV25-1 and TRBJ2-1; D might be TRBD1 or TRBD2, each matching 5 bases. Trimming stripped 6 bases from V and 8 bases from J, with 14 bases between. The V gene's germline CDR1 is MGHDK and CDR2 SYGVNS. CDR3 size: 13 residues. CDR3 sequence: CASRVGAGDEQFF. The CDR3 nucleotides are TGTGCCAGCAGGGTCGGGGCAGGCGATGAGCAGTTCTTC.

Regarding this clonotype: Possible read error: a much larger clone is one base away. The gene calls are TRBV4-1 and TRBJ1-6, with TRBD1 matching over 9 bases. Germline lookup yields CDR1 MGHRA and CDR2 YSYEKL. The CDR3 spans 15 residues. The CDR3 region is CASSYSGTGRSPPHF. DNA for the CDR3: TGCGCCAGCAGCTATTCCGGGACAGGGAGGTCACCCCCCCACTTT.

This clonotype was seen a few times. The V call is TRBV15, the J call TRBJ1-5, with TRBD1 matching 8 bases. The CDR3 has 16 amino acids. CDR1 LNHNV and CDR2 YYDKDF come from the germline V gene (reference sequence). The J segment lost 3 bases and the V segment lost 4 bases, leaving 8 bases of the junction unmatched. CDR3 nucleotides: TGTGCCACCAGCAAAGGCAGGACAGGGTCCAATCAGCCCCAGCATTTT. It translates to CATSKGRTGSNQPQHF.

This clonotype was counted many times. The CDR3 bases are TGTGCCAGCAGCTTGATACAGGGGGTTTCACCCCTCCACTTT. This translates into CASSLIQGVSPLHF. The J gene is TRBJ1-6, the V gene TRBV11-2; TRBD1 aligns across 8 bases. CDR3 length: 14 residues. Germline loops: CDR1 SGHAT, CDR2 FQNNGV. Trimming cost V 3 bases and J 9 bases; bases outside gene matches: 4.

This clonotype showed up just a few times. This rearrangement joins TRBV5-5 to TRBJ2-5; 8 bases are shared with TRBD1. J gave up 4 bases and V 0 bases, and 2 bases lay outside the gene matches. In germline, CDR1 is SGHKS, CDR2 YYEKEE (reference sequence). The CDR3 totals 14 residues. The CDR3 sequence is CASSLGQGLETQYF. In DNA form, the CDR3 reads TGTGCCAGCAGCTTGGGACAGGGGTTAGAGACCCAGTACTTC.

This clonotype was observed a handful of times. This chain joins TRBV6-2 or TRBV6-3 and TRBJ1-5, with 8 nucleotides matching TRBD1. Per the germline V gene, CDR1 is MNHEY and CDR2 is SVGEGT. After removal of 6 bases from V and 6 bases from J, the junction contained 1 base not matched to a gene. The CDR3 has 12 residues. The CDR3 region is CASSRGPQPQHF. The CDR3 DNA reads as TGTGCCAGCAGCAGGGGGCCTCAGCCCCAGCATTTT.

This clonotype has only a few counts. The chain combines TRBV7-2 with TRBJ2-5; 10 bases line up with TRBD2. This CDR3 spans 15 amino acids. Losses at the gene ends were 5 bases for V and 7 bases for J; bases not matched to a gene: 10. Germline V gene data show CDR1 as SGHTA and CDR2 as FQGNSA. In DNA, the CDR3 is TGTGCCAGCAGCGCAGCGGGAGGGCTCAGGTCGACCCAGTACTTC. It specifies CASSAAGGLRSTQYF.

There are many counts of this clonotype. V is TRBV5-1 and J is TRBJ2-1, with D hard to call. The V and J ends lost 4 bases and 0 bases respectively, with 5 bases between them. CDR3 length: 13 residues. CDR1 is SGHRS, CDR2 YFSETQ, per germline. The CDR3 nucleotides read TGCGCCAGCAGCGCAAGCTCCTACAATGAGCAGTTCTTC. Its translation is CASSASSYNEQFF.

For this clonotype: Just one base apart from a much larger clone, this may be a read error. This CDR3 reads CCARGDRSLPGDTQYF. CDR3 in DNA: TGCTGTGCTAGGGGGGACAGGTCCCTCCCGGGGGATACGCAGTATTTT. V is TRBV20-1 and J is TRBJ2-3, with 8 nucleotides matching TRBD1. In germline, CDR1 is DFQATT, CDR2 SNEGSKA (reference sequence). This CDR3 spans 16 amino acids.

This clonotype has a count of ten or more. The chain joins TRBV12-3 or TRBV12-4 to TRBJ1-1, with a tentative D call TRBD1 (5 bases). The CDR3 extends over 15 amino acids. The ends were cut back, 3 bases at V and 5 bases at J, with 16 bases in the middle. The CDR3 spells CASSFFGQGGTEAFF. The CDR3 coding sequence is TGTGCCAGCAGTTTTTTCGGGCAGGGTGGGACTGAAGCTTTCTTT.

The chain couples TRBV14 to TRBJ2-4; 13 nucleotides match TRBD2. This CDR3 has 19 amino acids. The germline CDR1 and CDR2 sequences are SGHDN and FVKESK. V lost 9 bases and J lost 1; bases outside the gene matches: 15. The CDR3 bases are TGTGCCAGGATTGGACTAGCGGGAGAGAGGAAGAGGGCCAAAAACATTCAGTACTTC. Its translation: CARIGLAGERKRAKNIQYF.

Remarks on this clonotype: One base away lies a much larger clone, so this may be a sequencing read error. This chain connects TRBV7-6 to TRBJ1-3; unclear D gene. The CDR3 has 13 amino acids. Per the germline V gene, CDR1 is SGHVS and CDR2 is FNYEAQ. The CDR3 DNA follows: TGTGCCAGCAGCTTAGTCGGAGGAAGCACCATATATTTT. It specifies CASSLVGGSTIYF.

The V and J genes are TRBV9 and TRBJ2-1, with TRBD2 matching 10 bases. With V trimmed by 4 bases and J by 7 bases, 11 bases remained unmatched. Germline CDR1 is SGDLS and CDR2 is YYNGEE. The CDR3 has 16 amino acids. This chain's CDR3 is CASSLRTSGYSNEQFF. The CDR3 nucleotides read TGTGCCAGCAGCCTACGGACTAGCGGTTATTCAAATGAGCAGTTCTTC.

In regard to this clonotype: A much larger clone lies one base from this, so it may be a read error. The chain joins TRBV29-1 to TRBJ1-2; no firm D call. Germline assignment: CDR1 SQVTM and CDR2 ANQGSEA. The CDR3 runs 12 residues. CDR3 loop: CSVESRGYGHTF. In DNA form, the CDR3 reads TGCAGCGTTGAATCTCGTGGGTATGGCCACACCTTC.

This clonotype showed up many times. The chain links TRBV9 to TRBJ1-3; D is possibly TRBD1 (5 bases). Germline assignment: CDR1 SGDLS and CDR2 YYNGEE. Trimming took 0 bases from V and 2 from J, leaving 9 bases between them. This CDR3 is 15 amino acids long. DNA for the CDR3: TGTGCCAGCAGCGTAGCGGGGGATCCTGGAAACACCATATATTTT. This codes for CASSVAGDPGNTIYF. Looking up the rest from reference TRBV9 and TRBJ1-3 gives the full variable domain: DSGVTQTPKHLITATGQRVTLRCSPRSGDLSVYWYQQSLDQGLQFLIQYYNGEERAKGNILERFSAQQFPDLHSELNLSSLELGDSALYFCASSVAGDPGNTIYFGEGSWLTVV.

Comment on this clonotype: One junction end disagrees with the germline gene, perhaps due to a read error. The gene calls are TRBV6-2 or TRBV6-3 and TRBJ2-7, with TRBD2 identical over 9 bases. Germline V gene lookup returns CDR1 MNHEY and CDR2 SVGEGT. There are 18 residues in the CDR3. The CDR3 nucleotides read TGTGCCAGCAGTTACCCTATCCCGGGACTAGCCATCTCCTACGAGCAGAACTTC. Its protein product is CASSYPIPGLAISYEQNF.

V and J are TRBV12-3 or TRBV12-4 and TRBJ2-2; TRBD1 matches 9 bases. Trimming cost V 6 bases and J 6 bases; bases outside gene matches: 11. CDR3 length equals 16 residues. CDR3 sequence reads: CASSTQDRGFAGELFF. CDR3 DNA sequence: TGTGCCAGCAGCACACAAGACAGGGGGTTTGCCGGGGAGCTGTTTTTT.

In this sample, this clonotype turned up a few times. The chain uses TRBV18 and TRBJ1-1; 7 nucleotides line up with TRBD1. The length of the CDR3 is 16 residues. V was pared by 3 bases and J by 0 bases, with 7 bases of the junction left unmatched. Germline CDR1 is KGHSH and CDR2 is LQKENI. CDR3 DNA: TGTGCCAGCTCACCTAGACAGGGCAGCATGAACACTGAAGCTTTCTTT. It yields the protein CASSPRQGSMNTEAFF. Full variable domain (remainder filled in from reference TRBV18 and TRBJ1-1): NAGVMQNPRHLVRRRGQEARLRCSPMKGHSHVYWYRQLPEEGLKFMVYLQKENIIDESGMPKERFSAEFPKEGPSILRIQQVVRGDSAAYFCASSPRQGSMNTEAFFGQGTRLTVV.

This clonotype has a count of ten or more. The chain combines TRBV29-1 with TRBJ2-2, with D possibly TRBD2 on 6 matching bases. V lost 4 bases to trimming and J lost 2 bases, with 11 bases between them. The CDR3 sequence is 14 residues long. Germline V gene lookup returns CDR1 SQVTM and CDR2 ANQGSEA. CDR3: CSVAGLKNTGELFF. CDR3 nucleotide sequence: TGCAGCGTTGCGGGACTCAAAAACACCGGGGAGCTGTTTTTT.

This clonotype was counted at least ten times. The rearrangement links TRBV5-1 to TRBJ2-7; a weak D match, TRBD2 (7 bases). V gave up 6 bases and J gave up 3 bases, with 22 bases separating them. The CDR3 is made up of 16 amino acids. The V gene's germline CDR1 is SGHRS and CDR2 YFSETQ. The CDR3 DNA sequence: TGCGCCAGCAAGGGGGGGTCGGTGAGGTCTGGCTACGAGCAGTACTTC. It encodes CASKGGSVRSGYEQYF.

This clonotype was seen ten or more times. The chain carries TRBV29-1 and TRBJ2-5; 8 bases align to TRBD2. In germline, CDR1 is SQVTM, CDR2 ANQGSEA. The CDR3 length is 13 residues. V was clipped by 4 bases and J by 1 base; unmatched bases: 2. CDR3 DNA sequence: TGCAGCGTTGTTACTAGCGGCCAAGAGACCCAGTACTTC. It translates to CSVVTSGQETQYF.

The chain recombines TRBV7-6 with TRBJ2-7, with 7 bases identical to TRBD2. The germline V gene has CDR1 SGHVS and CDR2 FNYEAQ. The CDR3 spans 18 residues. After removal of 2 bases from V and 6 bases from J, the junction contained 19 bases not matched to a gene. The CDR3: CASSLLGGRRGRGVEQYF. CDR3 in DNA: TGTGCCAGCAGCTTATTGGGTGGACGTCGGGGGAGGGGAGTCGAGCAGTACTTC.

The chain combines TRBV20-1 with TRBJ2-7, with D tentatively TRBD1 (5 bases). Germline V gene data show CDR1 as DFQATT and CDR2 as SNEGSKA (reference sequence). This CDR3 contains 11 residues. V was pared by 4 bases and J by 6 bases, with 10 bases between. CDR3 in DNA: TGCAGTGCTACCAGGGCCCTCGAGCAGTACTTC. It translates to CSATRALEQYF.